Below, 7 T cell receptor beta chains from the same sample are listed, as sequenced in a study of shared clonotypes between healthy human individuals. TCRdb's table, derived via immunoSEQ multiplex PCR, lists solely in-frame clones and lacks some. The table lists a few hundred thousand clones, around 67% of them singletons. Source material: memory CD4+ T cells sorted from blood. The subset was: CD45RA-negative fraction. These receptors all come from a young man in good health.

This clone was recorded many times. The same CDR3 is also encoded by other DNA sequences in this sample. The chain has TRBV5-1 and TRBJ2-2; D gene uncertain. The CDR3 contains 13 residues. Germline V gives CDR1 SGHRS, CDR2 YFSETQ. V lost 7 bases and J lost 1, with 8 bases in between. This CDR3 reads CASLRVNTGELFF. The CDR3 DNA reads as TGCGCCAGCCTCCGAGTGAACACCGGGGAGCTGTTTTTT.

The chain couples TRBV18 to TRBJ2-7, with TRBD1 identical over 8 bases. Germline assignment: CDR1 KGHSH and CDR2 LQKENI. Germline trimming cut 1 base from V and 5 bases from J; bases unmatched to any gene: 7. The CDR3 loop spans 15 amino acids. CDR3 loop: CASSPLSGGIDEQYF. In DNA, the CDR3 is TGTGCCAGCTCACCACTGTCAGGGGGCATCGACGAGCAGTACTTC. Complete variable domain (other parts from reference TRBV18 and TRBJ2-7): NAGVMQNPRHLVRRRGQEARLRCSPMKGHSHVYWYRQLPEEGLKFMVYLQKENIIDESGMPKERFSAEFPKEGPSILRIQQVVRGDSAAYFCASSPLSGGIDEQYFGPGTRLTVT.

The gene calls are TRBV28 and TRBJ2-7, with 7 bases matching TRBD1. This CDR3 region has 14 residues. Germline V gene data show CDR1 as MDHEN and CDR2 as SYDVKM. V lost 6 bases to trimming and J lost 0 bases; unmatched junction nucleotides: 5. The chain's CDR3 is CASSQWDSSYEQYF. CDR3 bases: TGTGCCAGCAGCCAATGGGACAGCTCCTACGAGCAGTACTTC.

As regards this clone: This may be a read error: a much more frequent sequence differs by one nucleotide. Other DNA sequences in this sample translate to the same CDR3. V is TRBV5-4 and J is TRBJ2-1; maybe TRBD2 (5 bases). Germline values: CDR1 SGHNT, CDR2 YYREEE (reference sequence). V lost 2 bases and J lost 6, with 18 bases in between. The length of the CDR3 is 16 residues. CDR3 amino acids: CASSFSRVRSANEQFF. In nucleotides, the CDR3 is TGTGCCAGCAGCTTTTCGAGGGTGCGGTCCGCCAATGAGCAGTTCTTC.

Concerning this clone itself: Other DNA sequences in this specimen translate into the identical CDR3. V gene TRBV2 combines with J gene TRBJ1-5; D gene ambiguous. CDR3 length: 16 residues. Germline CDR1 is SNHLY and CDR2 is FYNNEI. V dropped 7 bases and J dropped 7 bases, with 23 bases sitting between them. The CDR3 loop is CASTRLFRRERQPQHF. The CDR3, as DNA: TGTGCCAGCACCCGTCTTTTCCGCCGGGAGCGCCAGCCCCAGCATTTT.

The CDR3 spells CASSPSAAGSSYNEQFF. The CDR3 DNA sequence: TGTGCCAGCTCACCCTCGGCGGCCGGAAGCTCCTACAATGAGCAGTTCTTC. The chain employs TRBV18 and TRBJ2-1; D is undetermined. This CDR3 has 17 residues. Germline CDR1 KGHSH, CDR2 LQKENI. V shed 3 bases and J shed 0 bases, with 15 bases lying between them.

A remark on this clone: A much more abundant neighbour one base away suggests this may be a read error. The chain carries TRBV11-3 and TRBJ2-1; weak D call: TRBD2 (5 bases). CDR3 length: 12 amino acids. CDR1 and CDR2 from the germline V gene are SGHNT and YENEEA. Trimming left V 1 base short and J 15 bases short, with 13 bases between. The CDR3 DNA reads TGTGCCAGCAGCTTAGGCCGGGGTACGCTGTTCTTC. Translation gives CASSLGRGTLFF.